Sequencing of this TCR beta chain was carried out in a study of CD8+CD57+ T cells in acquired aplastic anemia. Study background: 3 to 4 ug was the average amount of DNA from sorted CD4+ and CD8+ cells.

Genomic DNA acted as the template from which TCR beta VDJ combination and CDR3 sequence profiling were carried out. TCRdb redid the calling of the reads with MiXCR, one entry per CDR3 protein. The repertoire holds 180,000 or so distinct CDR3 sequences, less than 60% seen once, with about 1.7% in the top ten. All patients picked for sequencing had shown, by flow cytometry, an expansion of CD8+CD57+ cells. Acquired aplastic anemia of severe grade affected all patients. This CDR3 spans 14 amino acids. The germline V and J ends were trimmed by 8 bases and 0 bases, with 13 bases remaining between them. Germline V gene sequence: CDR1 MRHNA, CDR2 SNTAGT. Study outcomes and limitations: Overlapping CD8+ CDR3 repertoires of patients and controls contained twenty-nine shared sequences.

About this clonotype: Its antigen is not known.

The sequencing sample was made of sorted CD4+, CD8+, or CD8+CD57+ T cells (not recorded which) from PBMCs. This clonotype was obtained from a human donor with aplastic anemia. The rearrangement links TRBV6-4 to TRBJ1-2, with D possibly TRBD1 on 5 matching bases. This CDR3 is CASLEGSANYGYTF. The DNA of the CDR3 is TGTGCCAGCTTAGAGGGGTCCGCTAACTATGGCTACACCTTC.